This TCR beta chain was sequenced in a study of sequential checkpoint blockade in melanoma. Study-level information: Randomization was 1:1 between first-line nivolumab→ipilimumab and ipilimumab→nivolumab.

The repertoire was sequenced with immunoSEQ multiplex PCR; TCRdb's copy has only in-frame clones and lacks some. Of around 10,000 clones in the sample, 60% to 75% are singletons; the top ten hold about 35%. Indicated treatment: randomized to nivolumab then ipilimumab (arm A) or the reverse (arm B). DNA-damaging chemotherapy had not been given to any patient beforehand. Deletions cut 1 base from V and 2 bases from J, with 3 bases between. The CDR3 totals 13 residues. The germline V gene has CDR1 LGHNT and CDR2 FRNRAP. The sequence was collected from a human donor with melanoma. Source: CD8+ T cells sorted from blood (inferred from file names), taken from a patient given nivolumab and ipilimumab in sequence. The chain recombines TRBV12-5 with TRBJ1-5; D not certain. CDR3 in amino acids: CASGLAGNQPQHF. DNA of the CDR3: TGTGCTAGTGGTTTGGCCGGCAATCAGCCCCAGCATTTT.